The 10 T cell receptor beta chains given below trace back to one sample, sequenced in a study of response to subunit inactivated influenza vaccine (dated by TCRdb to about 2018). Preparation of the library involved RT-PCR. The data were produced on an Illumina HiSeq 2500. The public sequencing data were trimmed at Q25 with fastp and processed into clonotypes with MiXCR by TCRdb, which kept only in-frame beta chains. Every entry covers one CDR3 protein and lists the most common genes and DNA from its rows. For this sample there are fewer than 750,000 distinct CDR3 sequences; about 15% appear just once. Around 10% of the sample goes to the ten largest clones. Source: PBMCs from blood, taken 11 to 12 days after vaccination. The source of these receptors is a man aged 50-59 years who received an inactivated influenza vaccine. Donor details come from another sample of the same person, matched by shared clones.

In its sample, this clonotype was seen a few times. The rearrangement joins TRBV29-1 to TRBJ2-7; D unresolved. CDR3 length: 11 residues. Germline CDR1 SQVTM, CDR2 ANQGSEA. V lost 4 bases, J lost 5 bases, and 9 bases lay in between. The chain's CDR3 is CSVVRIHEQYF. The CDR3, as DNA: TGCAGCGTTGTGCGTATCCACGAGCAGTACTTC.

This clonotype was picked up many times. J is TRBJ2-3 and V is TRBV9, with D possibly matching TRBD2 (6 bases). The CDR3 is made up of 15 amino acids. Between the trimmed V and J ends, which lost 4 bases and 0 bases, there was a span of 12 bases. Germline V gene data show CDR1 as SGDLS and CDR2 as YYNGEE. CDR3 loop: CASSLSGLSTDTQYF. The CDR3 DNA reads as TGTGCCAGCAGCCTTAGCGGTCTGAGCACAGATACGCAGTATTTT.

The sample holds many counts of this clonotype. The CDR3: CASTDSFDSNQPQHF. The CDR3 nucleotides are TGTGCCAGCACGGACAGTTTCGATAGCAATCAGCCCCAGCATTTT. The V call is TRBV12-3 or TRBV12-4, the J call TRBJ1-5; TRBD1 might be the D (6 bases). The CDR3 loop spans 15 amino acids. The V and J ends lost 7 bases and 0 bases respectively, with 13 bases between them.

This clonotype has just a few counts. CDR3 bases: TGCAGTGCTAGAAGAGGGGGTAACACTGAAGCTTTCTTT. Protein sequence: CSARRGGNTEAFF. The chain uses TRBV20-1 and TRBJ1-1; D might be TRBD1 (6 bases). Per the germline V gene, CDR1 is DFQATT and CDR2 is SNEGSKA (reference sequence). The CDR3 has 13 residues. Trimming left V 2 bases short and J 2 bases short, with 9 bases between.

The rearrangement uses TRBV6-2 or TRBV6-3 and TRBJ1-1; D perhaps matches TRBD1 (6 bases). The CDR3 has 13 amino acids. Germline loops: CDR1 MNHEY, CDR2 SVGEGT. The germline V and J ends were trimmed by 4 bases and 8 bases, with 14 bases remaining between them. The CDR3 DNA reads TGTGCCAGCAGTTTTCGACAGGTGGGGGAAGCTTTCTTT. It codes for CASSFRQVGEAFF.

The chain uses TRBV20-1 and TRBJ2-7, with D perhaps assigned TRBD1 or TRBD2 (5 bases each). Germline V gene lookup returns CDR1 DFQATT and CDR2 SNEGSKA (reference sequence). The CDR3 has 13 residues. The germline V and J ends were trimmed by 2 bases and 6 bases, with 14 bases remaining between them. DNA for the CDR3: TGCAGTGCTAGACCCCGGGGCGGATCCGAGCAGTACTTC. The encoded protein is CSARPRGGSEQYF.

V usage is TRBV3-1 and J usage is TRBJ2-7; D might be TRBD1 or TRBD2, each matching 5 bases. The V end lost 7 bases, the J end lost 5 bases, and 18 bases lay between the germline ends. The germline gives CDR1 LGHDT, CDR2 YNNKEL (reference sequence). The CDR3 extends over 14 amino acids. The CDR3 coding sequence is TGTGCCAGCACCCCCCTCGGCAGGGACCACGAGCAGTACTTC. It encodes CASTPLGRDHEQYF.

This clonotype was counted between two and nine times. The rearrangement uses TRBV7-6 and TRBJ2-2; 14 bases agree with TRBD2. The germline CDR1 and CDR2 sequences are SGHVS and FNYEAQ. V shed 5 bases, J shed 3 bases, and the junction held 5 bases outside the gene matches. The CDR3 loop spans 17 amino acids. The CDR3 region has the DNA TGTGCCAGCAGCAAGGGACTAGCGGGGGACCACACCGGGGAGCTGTTTTTT. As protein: CASSKGLAGDHTGELFF.

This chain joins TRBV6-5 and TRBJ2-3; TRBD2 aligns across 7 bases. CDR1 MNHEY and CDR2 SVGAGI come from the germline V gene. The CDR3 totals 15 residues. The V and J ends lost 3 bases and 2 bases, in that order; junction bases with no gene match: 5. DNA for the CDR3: TGTGCCAGCAGTTATTCTAGCGGAAACACAGATACGCAGTATTTT. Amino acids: CASSYSSGNTDTQYF.

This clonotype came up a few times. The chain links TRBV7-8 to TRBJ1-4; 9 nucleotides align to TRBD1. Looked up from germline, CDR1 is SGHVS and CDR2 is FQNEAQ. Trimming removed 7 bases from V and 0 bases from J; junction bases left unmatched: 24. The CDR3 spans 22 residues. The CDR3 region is CASTASPARDRENPTTNEKLFF. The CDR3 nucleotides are TGTGCCAGCACCGCCTCCCCGGCTCGGGACAGGGAAAACCCAACAACTAATGAAAAACTGTTTTTT.